One and the same sample provided the 25 T cell receptor beta chains below, sequenced in a study of blood T cell repertoires in COVID-19. Measured with immunoSEQ multiplex PCR; TCRdb has only the in-frame clones, and not every one. The profile covers about 62,000 clones, with 65% to 85% appearing a single time and about 6.4% taken by the ten largest. The specimen was peripheral blood. Receptors were obtained from a woman in her fifties or sixties with active or convalescent COVID-19.

The chain carries TRBV28 and TRBJ2-3, with D perhaps TRBD2 (6 bases). Looked up from germline, CDR1 is MDHEN and CDR2 is SYDVKM. This CDR3 is built from 18 residues. The V end lost 4 bases, the J end lost 6 bases, and 26 bases lay between the germline ends. The CDR3 DNA reads as TGTGCCAGCAGTTCCTATTCCGAGGTAGGGAGCGGAGGGGATACGCAGTATTTT. Its translation: CASSSYSEVGSGGDTQYF.

This chain links TRBV27 with TRBJ1-6; D is possibly TRBD1 (5 bases). The CDR3 has 16 residues. Germline V gene sequence: CDR1 MNHEY, CDR2 SMNVEV (reference sequence). The germline V and J ends were trimmed by 1 base and 2 bases, with 9 bases remaining between them. The CDR3 bases are TGTGCCAGCAGTTTATTCCAGGGCACCTATAATTCACCCCTCCACTTT. Translated, it gives CASSLFQGTYNSPLHF.

The CDR3 DNA reads as TGCGCCAGCAGTCCTGGGACAGGGGGGCGGCCCCTCCACTTT. Encoded protein: CASSPGTGGRPLHF. The rearrangement uses TRBV10-2 and TRBJ1-6; 11 bases are shared with TRBD1. Germline CDR1 WSHSY, CDR2 SAAADI. The CDR3 runs 14 residues. V lost 5 bases, J lost 13 bases, and 7 bases stayed unmatched.

V and J are TRBV4-1 and TRBJ2-7; 16 bases map to TRBD2. From germline, CDR1 is MGHRA and CDR2 YSYEKL. V was pared by 6 bases and J by 6 bases, with 11 bases of the junction left unmatched. This CDR3 is built from 17 residues. This CDR3 reads CASSPGTSGRAMSEQYF. CDR3 coding DNA: TGCGCCAGCAGTCCCGGGACTAGCGGGAGGGCCATGAGCGAGCAGTACTTC.

This chain connects TRBV29-1 to TRBJ2-1, with 9 positions matching TRBD1. The junction had 3 bases not matched to a gene; V was cut back by 4 bases and J by 2 bases. This CDR3 is 14 amino acids long. The germline gives CDR1 SQVTM, CDR2 ANQGSEA. Here the CDR3 reads CSVVGTGTYNEQFF. Here the CDR3 DNA reads TGCAGCGTTGTAGGGACAGGGACCTACAATGAGCAGTTCTTC.

This chain joins TRBV20-1 and TRBJ2-5; 7 bases map to TRBD2. There are 15 residues in the CDR3. From germline, CDR1 is DFQATT and CDR2 SNEGSKA (reference sequence). Germline trimming cut 3 bases from V and 2 bases from J; bases unmatched to any gene: 9. CDR3 in amino acids: CSASVGLAEQETQYF. CDR3 nucleotide sequence: TGCAGTGCTAGTGTCGGGCTAGCGGAACAAGAGACCCAGTACTTC.

The chain carries TRBV18 and TRBJ1-1, with D hard to call. Per the germline V gene, CDR1 is KGHSH and CDR2 is LQKENI. The CDR3 has 13 amino acids. V was shortened by 5 bases and J by 4 bases, with 11 bases between the two germline ends. The CDR3, as DNA: TGTGCCAGCTCATTCGGTAGCGGCACTGAAGCTTTCTTT. The encoded protein is CASSFGSGTEAFF.

The CDR3 DNA reads as TGCGCCAGCAGCCAAGAAAAAAGTAGGGCTAGCGGGACCACAGATACGCAGTATTTT. Its translation is CASSQEKSRASGTTDTQYF. The chain carries TRBV4-1 and TRBJ2-3; TRBD2 matches at 9 bases. This CDR3 comprises 19 residues. The V segment lost 0 bases and the J segment 2 bases; nucleotides outside the gene matches: 12. Per germline, CDR1 MGHRA and CDR2 YSYEKL.

The chain links TRBV5-4 to TRBJ1-2, with TRBD1 matching 9 bases. The CDR3 is made up of 14 amino acids. The ends lost 0 bases at V and 8 bases at J; junction bases unmatched: 5. The germline V gene has CDR1 SGHNT and CDR2 YYREEE (reference sequence). CDR3 sequence: CASSLGTGATGYTF. The CDR3 nucleotides read TGTGCCAGCAGCTTGGGGACAGGGGCGACGGGCTACACCTTC.

This clone was recorded a few times. The CDR3 DNA is TGCGCCAGCAGCTTGGTTGTCGGTAACACCGGGGAGCTGTTTTTT. This encodes CASSLVVGNTGELFF. The chain couples TRBV5-1 to TRBJ2-2; D is unclear. Germline CDR1 reads SGHRS; CDR2 reads YFSETQ. Trimming left V 0 bases short and J 2 bases short, with 8 bases between. CDR3 length: 15 residues. The whole variable domain, remainder taken from reference TRBV5-1 and TRBJ2-2, is KAGVTQTPRYLIKTRGQQVTLSCSPISGHRSVSWYQQTPGQGLQFLFEYFSETQRNKGNFPGRFSGRQFSNSRSEMNVSTLELGDSALYLCASSLVVGNTGELFFGEGSRLTVL.

The rearrangement links TRBV19 to TRBJ2-1; the D gene is possibly TRBD2 (6 bases). The CDR3 length is 15 residues. V lost 5 bases and J 0 bases, leaving 11 bases between the germline ends. The germline gives CDR1 LNHDA, CDR2 SQIVND (reference sequence). The CDR3 region has the DNA TGTGCCAGTAGTCTGGAGGGGAGCTCCTACAATGAGCAGTTCTTC. It translates to CASSLEGSSYNEQFF.

This chain uses TRBV18 with TRBJ2-7; 8 positions agree with TRBD2. V shed 6 bases and J 2 bases; nucleotides not matched to a gene: 6. There are 14 residues in the CDR3. Per germline, CDR1 KGHSH and CDR2 LQKENI. The CDR3 spells CASSRSGGTYEQYF. Here the CDR3 DNA reads TGTGCCAGCTCCCGAAGCGGGGGAACCTACGAGCAGTACTTC.

This clone was counted between two and nine times. Other DNA sequences of this sample code for an identical CDR3. V and J are TRBV3-1 (or the pseudogene TRBV3-2) and TRBJ2-1; D is unresolved. V was shortened by 2 bases and J by 7 bases, with 3 bases between the two germline ends. The germline CDR1 and CDR2 sequences are LGHDT and YNNKEL (reference sequence). The CDR3 length is 11 residues. DNA for the CDR3: TGTGCCAGCAGCCAATTAAATGAGCAGTTCTTC. Protein sequence: CASSQLNEQFF.

The sample holds one count of this clone. The chain is built from TRBV19 and TRBJ2-3, with D possibly matching TRBD2 (5 bases). In germline, CDR1 is LNHDA, CDR2 SQIVND (reference sequence). Trimming took 3 bases from V and 2 from J, leaving 15 bases between them. The CDR3 spans 16 residues. CDR3 DNA sequence: TGTGCCAGTAGTATCCCGGGGAAAGGCGCCACAGATACGCAGTATTTT. Its protein product is CASSIPGKGATDTQYF.

The V gene is TRBV3-1 (or the pseudogene TRBV3-2), the J gene TRBJ2-7; D possibly corresponds to TRBD1 (5 bases). V lost 8 bases, J lost 4 bases, and 12 bases lay in between. CDR1 and CDR2 from the germline V gene are LGHDT and YNNKEL (reference sequence). CDR3 length: 12 residues. CDR3: CASEGAPYEQYF. The CDR3 DNA reads TGTGCCAGCGAAGGGGCACCTTACGAGCAGTACTTC.

This chain joins TRBV4-2 and TRBJ2-3; D might be TRBD1 (5 bases). Between the trimmed V and J ends, which lost 4 bases and 6 bases, there was a span of 14 bases. CDR3 length: 14 amino acids. From germline, CDR1 is LGHNA and CDR2 YNFKEQ. CDR3 loop: CASSRQLKVDTQYF. The CDR3 DNA reads TGTGCCAGCAGCCGACAGCTTAAGGTGGATACGCAGTATTTT.

The genes are TRBV6-2 or TRBV6-3 and TRBJ2-7, with D possibly matching TRBD2 (5 bases). Germline V gene lookup returns CDR1 MNHEY and CDR2 SVGEGT. The ends were cut back, 3 bases at V and 9 bases at J, with 9 bases in the middle. The CDR3 is made up of 11 amino acids. The CDR3 region is CASSYVGVQYF. As DNA, the CDR3 is TGTGCCAGCAGTTATGTCGGGGTGCAGTACTTC.

The chain is built from TRBV18 and TRBJ2-1; the D gene is possibly TRBD1 (5 bases). CDR1 is KGHSH, CDR2 LQKENI, per germline. V shed 5 bases and J shed 3 bases, with 14 bases lying between them. This CDR3 is built from 15 residues. The CDR3 DNA is TGTGCCAGCTCATCAGACAGTCTACTCTACAATGAGCAGTTCTTC. This codes for CASSSDSLLYNEQFF.

This chain joins TRBV19 and TRBJ2-3, with a weak D call TRBD2 (5 bases). The CDR3 is 15 amino acids. Germline CDR1 reads LNHDA; CDR2 reads SQIVND (reference sequence). V was cut by 5 bases and J by 2 bases, with 14 bases left in between. DNA for the CDR3: TGTGCCAGTAGTTCCCGGACTCGACTCACAGATACGCAGTATTTT. As protein: CASSSRTRLTDTQYF.

This clone was seen more than once but under ten times. V gene TRBV5-4 combines with J gene TRBJ2-2, with D maybe TRBD1 (5 bases). CDR3 size: 15 residues. Between the trimmed V and J ends, which lost 0 bases and 4 bases, there was a span of 10 bases. Per germline, CDR1 SGHNT and CDR2 YYREEE (reference sequence). In nucleotides, the CDR3 is TGTGCCAGCAGCTTGGGGGGCCTTTTCACCGGGGAGCTGTTTTTT. It is translated as CASSLGGLFTGELFF.

The rearrangement links TRBV27 to TRBJ2-5, with 7 positions matching TRBD2. With 5 bases clipped from V and 4 bases from J, the junction kept 10 bases outside the gene matches. Germline CDR1 and CDR2: MNHEY and SMNVEV (reference sequence). This CDR3 is built from 15 residues. Here the CDR3 DNA reads TGTGCCAGCAGTCAGCGGGAAACAGGTCCAGAGACCCAGTACTTC. Translation gives CASSQRETGPETQYF.

This rearrangement joins TRBV19 to TRBJ1-5, with D possibly matching TRBD1 (6 bases). This CDR3 is 14 amino acids long. Trimming left V 3 bases short and J 4 bases short, with 10 bases between. The germline V gene encodes CDR1 LNHDA and CDR2 SQIVND (reference sequence). CDR3 in DNA: TGTGCCAGTAGTATGGCGGGGGCAAATCAGCCCCAGCATTTT. Translating gives CASSMAGANQPQHF. Looking up the rest from reference TRBV19 and TRBJ1-5 gives the full variable domain: DGGITQSPKYLFRKEGQNVTLSCEQNLNHDAMYWYRQDPGQGLRLIYYSQIVNDFQKGDIAEGYSVSREKKESFPLTVTSAQKNPTAFYLCASSMAGANQPQHFGDGTRLSIL.

The gene calls are TRBV29-1 and TRBJ1-1; D unresolved. Germline values: CDR1 SQVTM, CDR2 ANQGSEA. There are 11 residues in the CDR3. The germline V and J ends were trimmed by 7 bases and 7 bases, with 13 bases remaining between them. CDR3 DNA: TGCAGCGGAGGGCAACGAAATGAAGCTTTCTTT. Translating it yields CSGGQRNEAFF.

The chain joins TRBV27 to TRBJ2-7; D may be TRBD2 (5 bases). The CDR3 is 14 amino acids. Trimming shortened V by 6 bases and J by 0 bases, and 12 bases separated the two germline ends. The germline V gene encodes CDR1 MNHEY and CDR2 SMNVEV (reference sequence). CDR3 in amino acids: CASSPAEVSYEQYF. For the CDR3, the DNA is TGTGCCAGCAGCCCCGCGGAGGTCTCCTACGAGCAGTACTTC.

The chain employs TRBV6-5 and TRBJ2-7, with D possibly matching TRBD2 (6 bases). Germline V gives CDR1 MNHEY, CDR2 SVGAGI. V dropped 6 bases and J dropped 6 bases, with 12 bases sitting between them. The CDR3 is made up of 12 amino acids. The DNA for the CDR3 is TGTGCCAGCAGGCTGAGGGAGGCCGAGCAGTACTTC. Amino acid sequence: CASRLREAEQYF.